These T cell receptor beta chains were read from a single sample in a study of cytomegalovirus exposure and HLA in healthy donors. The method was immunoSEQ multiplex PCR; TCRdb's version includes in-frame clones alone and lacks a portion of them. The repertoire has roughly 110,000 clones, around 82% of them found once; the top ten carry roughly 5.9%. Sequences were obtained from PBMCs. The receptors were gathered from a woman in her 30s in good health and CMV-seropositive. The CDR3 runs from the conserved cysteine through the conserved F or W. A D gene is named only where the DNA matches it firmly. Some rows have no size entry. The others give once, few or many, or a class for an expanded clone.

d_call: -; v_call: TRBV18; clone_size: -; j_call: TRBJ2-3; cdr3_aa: CASSRGDLTYTDTQYF; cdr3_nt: TGTGCCAGCTCACGCGGGGACTTGACGTACACAGATACGCAGTATTTT
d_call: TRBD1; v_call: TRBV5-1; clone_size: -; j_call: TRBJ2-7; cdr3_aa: CASSLQGLPTLYEQYF; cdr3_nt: TGCGCCAGCAGCTTACAGGGGTTACCCACCCTATACGAGCAGTACTTC
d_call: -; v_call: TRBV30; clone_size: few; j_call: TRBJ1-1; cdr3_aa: CAWSLRTEAFF; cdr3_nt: TGTGCCTGGAGTTTGCGCACTGAAGCTTTCTTT
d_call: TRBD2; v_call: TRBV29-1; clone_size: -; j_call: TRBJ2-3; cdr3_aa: CSVGQREDADTQYF; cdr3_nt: TGCAGCGTTGGACAGCGGGAGGATGCAGATACGCAGTATTTT
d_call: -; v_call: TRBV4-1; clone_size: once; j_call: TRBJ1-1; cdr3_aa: CASSQDQGPRTEAFF; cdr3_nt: TGCGCCAGCAGCCAAGATCAGGGGCCAAGGACTGAAGCTTTCTTT
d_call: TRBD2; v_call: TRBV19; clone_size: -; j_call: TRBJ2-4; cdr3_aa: CASSSLAGAPLLAKNIQYF; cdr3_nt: TGTGCCAGTAGTTCCTTAGCGGGGGCCCCCCTCCTAGCCAAAAACATTCAGTACTTC
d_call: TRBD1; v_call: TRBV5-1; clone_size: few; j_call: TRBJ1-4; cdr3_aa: CASSRTGGTNEKLFF; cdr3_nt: TGCGCCAGCAGCCGGACAGGGGGCACTAATGAAAAACTGTTTTTT
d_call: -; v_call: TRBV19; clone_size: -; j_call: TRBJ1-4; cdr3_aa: CASSIGGTTNEKLFF; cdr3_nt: TGTGCCAGTAGTATAGGAGGGACAACTAATGAAAAACTGTTTTTT
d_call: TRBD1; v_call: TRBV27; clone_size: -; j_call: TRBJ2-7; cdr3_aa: CASTGQGTYEQYF; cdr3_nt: TGTGCAAGTACGGGACAGGGGACCTACGAGCAGTACTTC
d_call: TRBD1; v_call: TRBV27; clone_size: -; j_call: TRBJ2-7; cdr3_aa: CASSSGLDRPLYEQYF; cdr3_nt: TGTGCCAGCAGTTCGGGGTTGGACAGGCCCCTCTACGAGCAGTACTTC
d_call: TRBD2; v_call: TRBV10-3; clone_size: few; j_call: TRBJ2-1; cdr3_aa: CAIREESHNEQFF; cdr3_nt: TGTGCCATTCGGGAGGAGAGCCACAATGAGCAGTTCTTC
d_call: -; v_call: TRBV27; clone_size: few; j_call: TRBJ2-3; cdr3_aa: CASSYSSSTDTQYF; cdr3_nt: TGTGCCAGCTCATACAGCTCTAGCACAGATACGCAGTATTTT
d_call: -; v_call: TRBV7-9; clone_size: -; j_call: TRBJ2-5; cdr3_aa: CASSGKETQYF; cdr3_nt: TGTGCCAGCAGCGGCAAAGAGACCCAGTACTTC
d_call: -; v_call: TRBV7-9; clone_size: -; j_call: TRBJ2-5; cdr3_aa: CASSLASGVETQYF; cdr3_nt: TGTGCCAGCAGCTTGGCATCGGGAGTAGAGACCCAGTACTTC
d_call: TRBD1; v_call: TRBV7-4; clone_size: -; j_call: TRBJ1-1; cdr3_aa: CASSFGQDLGGEAFF; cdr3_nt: TGTGCCAGCAGCTTTGGACAGGACCTAGGGGGTGAAGCTTTCTTT
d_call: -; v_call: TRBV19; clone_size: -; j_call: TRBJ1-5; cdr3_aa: CASSIRDPQPQHF; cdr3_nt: TGTGCCAGTAGTATCAGGGATCCTCAGCCCCAGCATTTT
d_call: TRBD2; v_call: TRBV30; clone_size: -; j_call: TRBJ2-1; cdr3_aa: CAWRGTSGYNEQFF; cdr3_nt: TGTGCCTGGAGGGGGACTAGCGGTTACAATGAGCAGTTCTTC
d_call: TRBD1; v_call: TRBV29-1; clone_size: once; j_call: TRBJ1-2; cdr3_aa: CSVGDRGWGYTF; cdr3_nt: TGCAGCGTAGGGGACAGGGGATGGGGCTACACCTTC
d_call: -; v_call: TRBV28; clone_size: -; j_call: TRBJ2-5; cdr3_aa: CASSPRQGWASGTPGEQYF; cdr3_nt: TGTGCCAGCAGTCCGCGACAGGGGTGGGCTAGCGGGACCCCTGGGGAGCAGTACTTC
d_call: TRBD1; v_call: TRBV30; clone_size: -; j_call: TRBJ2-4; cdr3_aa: CAWSGTGGNIQYF; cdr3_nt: TGTGCCTGGAGCGGGACAGGGGGAAACATTCAGTACTTC
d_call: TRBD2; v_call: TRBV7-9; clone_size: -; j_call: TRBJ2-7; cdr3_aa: CASSSFTSGSYEQYF; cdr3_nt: TGTGCCAGCAGCTCCTTCACTAGCGGGTCCTACGAGCAGTACTTC
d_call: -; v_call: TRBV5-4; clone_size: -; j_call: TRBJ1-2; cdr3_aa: CASSPGGLGYYGYTF; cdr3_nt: TGTGCCAGCAGCCCGGGCGGACTCGGCTACTATGGCTACACCTTC
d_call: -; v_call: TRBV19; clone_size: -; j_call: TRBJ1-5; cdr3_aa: CASSIERGNQPQHF; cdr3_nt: TGTGCCAGTAGTATAGAAAGGGGGAATCAGCCCCAGCATTTT
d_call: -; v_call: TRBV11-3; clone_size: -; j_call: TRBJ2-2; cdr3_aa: CASSFGGRRELFF; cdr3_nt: TGTGCCAGCAGCTTCGGCGGCAGAAGAGAACTGTTTTTT
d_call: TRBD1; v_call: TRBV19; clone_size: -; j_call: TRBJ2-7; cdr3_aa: CATETGTEQYF; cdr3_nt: TGTGCCACCGAGACAGGGACGGAGCAGTACTTC
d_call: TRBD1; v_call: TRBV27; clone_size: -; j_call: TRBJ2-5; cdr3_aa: CASSSRQGNRGETQYF; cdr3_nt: TGTGCCAGCAGTTCCCGACAGGGAAATAGAGGGGAGACCCAGTACTTC
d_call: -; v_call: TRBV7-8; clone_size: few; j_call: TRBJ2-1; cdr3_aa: CASSYLRWGLNNEQFF; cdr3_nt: TGTGCCAGCAGCTACCTTAGGTGGGGGCTGAACAATGAGCAGTTCTTC
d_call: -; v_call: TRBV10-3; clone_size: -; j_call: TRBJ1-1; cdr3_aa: CASSASTVNTEAFF; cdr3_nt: TGTGCCAGCAGTGCCTCGACAGTCAACACTGAAGCTTTCTTT
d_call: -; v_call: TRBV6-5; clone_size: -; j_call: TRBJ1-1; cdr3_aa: CASSQRTAEAFF; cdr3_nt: TGTGCCAGCAGTCAGAGGACAGCTGAAGCTTTCTTT
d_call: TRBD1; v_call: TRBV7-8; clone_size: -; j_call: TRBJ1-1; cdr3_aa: CATGQGRLTEAFF; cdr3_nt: TGTGCCACAGGACAGGGTCGGTTGACTGAAGCTTTCTTT
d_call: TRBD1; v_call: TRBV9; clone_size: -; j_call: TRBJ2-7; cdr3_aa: CASSVGNVGGPYEQYF; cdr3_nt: TGTGCCAGCAGCGTAGGGAATGTAGGGGGCCCCTACGAGCAGTACTTC